Described below is a single T cell receptor beta chain sequence and its context. The entry originates in a study of blood T cell repertoires in COVID-19. Produced via immunoSEQ multiplex PCR; TCRdb's table is partial and in-frame only. The profile shows 150,000 to 200,000 clones, 82% of them singletons. The length of the CDR3 is 17 residues. Germline assignment: CDR1 SEHNR and CDR2 FQNEAQ (reference sequence). The ends were cut back, 1 base at V and 0 bases at J, with 13 bases in the middle. The chain couples TRBV7-9 to TRBJ2-1, with D possibly TRBD2 on 6 matching bases. The receptor was derived from a woman between 65 and 79 years old with acute or convalescent COVID-19. What was sequenced was peripheral blood. CDR3 amino acids: CASSLGSGLSSYNEQFF. DNA of the CDR3: TGTGCCAGCAGCTTAGGAAGCGGGCTTAGCTCCTACAATGAGCAGTTCTTC. Using reference TRBV7-9 and TRBJ2-1 for the parts outside the CDR3, the full variable domain is DTGVSQNPRHKITKRGQNVTFRCDPISEHNRLYWYRQTLGQGPEFLTYFQNEAQLEKSRLLSDRFSAERPKGSFSTLEIQRTEQGDSAMYLCASSLGSGLSSYNEQFFGPGTRLTVL.